These T cell receptor beta chains were read from a single sample in a study of shared clonotypes between healthy human individuals. The method was immunoSEQ multiplex PCR; TCRdb's version includes in-frame clones alone and lacks a portion of them. The sample lists around 620,000 clones; about 95% were seen once. The specimen sequenced was naive CD8+ T cells sorted from blood. These receptors originate from a woman aged 25 to 39 in good health. Each CDR3 is given with its conserved first and last residue. The D gene is left open where the match is weak. Size is stated for part of the rows, as once, few or many counts, or as a class when the clone is expanded.

TRBJ1-1,-,-,TRBV7-9,CASSLVSGPLEAFF,TGTGCCAGCAGCTTAGTCTCAGGGCCACTTGAAGCTTTCTTT
TRBJ1-4,-,-,TRBV6-1,CASSDQTMPLEKLFF,TGTGCCAGCAGCGACCAGACGATGCCGCTTGAAAAACTGTTTTTT
TRBJ1-4,-,-,TRBV27,CASSLTVANEKLFF,TGTGCCAGCAGTCTGACGGTGGCGAATGAAAAACTGTTTTTT
TRBJ2-5,-,TRBD2,TRBV28,CASSWGRASAETQYF,TGTGCCAGCAGCTGGGGGAGGGCTAGCGCGGAGACCCAGTACTTC
TRBJ2-7,-,-,TRBV5-1,CASSSDGNEQYF,TGCGCCAGCAGCTCCGACGGAAATGAGCAGTACTTC
TRBJ2-1,-,-,TRBV5-1,CASSLEGNEQFF,TGCGCCAGCAGCTTAGAGGGTAATGAGCAGTTCTTC
TRBJ1-2,few,TRBD1,TRBV7-9,CASSVRDRAYYGYTF,TGTGCCAGCAGCGTCCGGGACAGGGCCTACTATGGCTACACCTTC
TRBJ2-2,-,TRBD1,TRBV6-1,CASSASQPGQGGTGELFF,TGTGCCAGCAGTGCTTCTCAACCGGGACAGGGGGGTACCGGGGAGCTGTTTTTT
TRBJ2-7,-,TRBD1,TRBV29-1,CRATGQGFEQYF,TGCAGGGCGACGGGACAGGGATTCGAGCAGTACTTC
TRBJ2-5,-,-,TRBV7-9,CASSLAQTNQETQYF,TGTGCCAGCAGCTTAGCTCAGACAAATCAAGAGACCCAGTACTTC
TRBJ2-7,-,-,TRBV29-1,CSVAETVSYEQYF,TGCAGCGTCGCGGAGACAGTCTCCTACGAGCAGTACTTC
TRBJ2-7,-,TRBD2,TRBV14,CASSRRAGPYEQYF,TGTGCCAGCAGCCGTCGAGCGGGGCCCTACGAGCAGTACTTC
TRBJ2-5,-,-,TRBV2,CASTGRDRETQYF,TGTGCCAGCACGGGAAGGGACCGAGAGACCCAGTACTTC
TRBJ2-7,once,-,TRBV5-4,CASSRNDFRSYEQYF,TGTGCCAGCAGCCGAAATGACTTCCGCTCCTACGAGCAGTACTTC
TRBJ2-7,-,-,TRBV13,CASSLRSHYEQYF,TGTGCCAGCAGCTTACGCAGTCACTACGAGCAGTACTTC
TRBJ2-1,-,TRBD2,TRBV27,CASSTLAGAMDNEQFF,TGTGCCAGCAGTACCCTAGCGGGAGCTATGGACAATGAGCAGTTCTTC
TRBJ2-7,once,-,TRBV19,CASSLGGPYEQYF,TGTGCCAGTAGTTTGGGTGGCCCCTACGAGCAGTACTTC
TRBJ2-1,-,-,TRBV7-6,CASSVNQGHLYNEQFF,TGTGCCAGCAGCGTAAACCAGGGGCACCTATACAATGAGCAGTTCTTC
TRBJ1-2,once,-,TRBV5-8,CASSLVTQNGYTF,TGTGCCAGCAGCTTGGTTACCCAAAATGGCTACACCTTC
TRBJ2-1,once,TRBD2,TRBV9,CASSVDGGGPAFF,TGTGCCAGCAGCGTAGATGGGGGAGGGCCGGCGTTCTTC
TRBJ2-7,-,TRBD1,TRBV6-1,CASSEAHRGRVYEQYF,TGTGCCAGCAGTGAAGCGCACAGGGGGCGCGTCTACGAGCAGTACTTC
TRBJ1-5,-,TRBD1,TRBV2,CASSVDRGRNQPQHF,TGTGCCAGCAGTGTGGACAGGGGACGGAATCAGCCCCAGCATTTT
TRBJ2-7,-,TRBD2,TRBV7-9,CASSTMKGTSRSYEQYF,TGTGCCAGCAGCACCATGAAGGGGACTAGCAGGAGCTACGAGCAGTACTTC
TRBJ2-3,-,TRBD2,TRBV7-8,CASSFRLAGVVDTQYF,TGTGCCAGCAGCTTCCGCCTAGCGGGAGTGGTCGATACGCAGTATTTT
TRBJ1-2,-,-,TRBV5-1,CASSLEDYGYTF,TGCGCCAGCAGCTTGGAAGACTATGGCTACACCTTC
TRBJ1-2,-,-,TRBV4-2,CASSQDGVSGYTF,TGTGCCAGCAGCCAAGACGGGGTATCTGGCTACACCTTC